Presented here are 20 T cell receptor beta chains from one specimen sequenced in a study of CDR3 diversity in severe acne. TCRdb used MiXCR to reprocess the PCR reads, holding one entry per CDR3 protein. This sample has roughly 100,000 distinct CDR3 sequences; roughly half occur once, and the top ten carry around 11%. Specimen: blood. Source of these receptors: a male donor with acne.

This clonotype was seen many times. The chain joins TRBV4-2 to TRBJ2-5, with D uncertain. Trimming took off 1 base at V and 10 bases at J, with 16 bases between the two ends. Looked up from germline, CDR1 is LGHNA and CDR2 is YNFKEQ. The CDR3 covers 14 residues. The CDR3 reads CASSQVGAHGSQYF. The CDR3 DNA reads TGTGCCAGCAGCCAAGTCGGCGCCCACGGCAGCCAGTACTTC.

As regards this clonotype: The germline gene is not matched at one end of the junction; a read error may be the cause. The chain has TRBV18 and TRBJ1-1; the D is unclear. This CDR3 contains 13 residues. From germline, CDR1 is KGHSH and CDR2 LQKENI. The CDR3, as DNA: TGTGCCAGCTCGCCAGATACGACCACTGGAGCTTTCTTT. The encoded protein is CASSPDTTTGAFF.

This sequence joins TRBV10-3 and TRBJ1-6; 10 bases match TRBD1. CDR3 size: 15 residues. Germline loops: CDR1 ENHRY, CDR2 SYGVKD. The ends lost 3 bases at V and 10 bases at J; junction bases unmatched: 6. In DNA form, the CDR3 reads TGTGCCATCAGTGAAGGGGACAGGGGAAGGTCACCCCTCCACTTT. Amino acid sequence: CAISEGDRGRSPLHF.

This clonotype appeared many times. J is TRBJ2-1 and V is TRBV10-2; 9 bases agree with TRBD2. The J segment lost 3 bases and the V segment lost 0 bases, leaving 3 bases of the junction unmatched. The V gene's germline CDR1 is WSHSY and CDR2 SAAADI. This CDR3 spans 16 amino acids. The CDR3 DNA reads as TGCGCCAGCAGTGAGTCGGGACTAGCAAGCTACAATGAGCAGTTCTTC. Translated: CASSESGLASYNEQFF.

V gene TRBV7-9 combines with J gene TRBJ2-1; 13 bases match TRBD2. The CDR3 covers 15 residues. The germline gives CDR1 SEHNR, CDR2 FQNEAQ (reference sequence). V lost 3 bases, J lost 8 bases, and 4 bases stayed unmatched. The CDR3 is CASSFRTSGSYEQFF. The CDR3 nucleotides are TGTGCCAGCAGCTTCCGGACTAGCGGGAGCTATGAGCAGTTCTTC. Together with reference TRBV7-9 and TRBJ2-1, the CDR3 gives the full variable domain: DTGVSQNPRHKITKRGQNVTFRCDPISEHNRLYWYRQTLGQGPEFLTYFQNEAQLEKSRLLSDRFSAERPKGSFSTLEIQRTEQGDSAMYLCASSFRTSGSYEQFFGPGTRLTVL.

This clonotype appeared a single time. The CDR3 protein is CASNSGSNEQYF. The CDR3 DNA reads TGTGCCAGTAACAGCGGGAGTAACGAGCAGTACTTC. The V and J genes are TRBV19 and TRBJ2-7; 8 nucleotides line up with TRBD2. CDR1 and CDR2 (germline): LNHDA, SQIVND (reference sequence). Trimming at V came to 7 bases and at J to 5 bases, leaving 4 bases not matched to a gene. The CDR3 contains 12 residues.

The chain recombines TRBV15 with TRBJ2-7; no definite D call. V was shortened by 0 bases and J by 5 bases, with 11 bases between the two germline ends. The CDR3 runs to 14 residues. Germline V gene lookup returns CDR1 LNHNV and CDR2 YYDKDF (reference sequence). The CDR3 spells CATSREAYYNEQYF. For the CDR3, the DNA is TGTGCCACCAGCAGAGAGGCTTATTACAACGAGCAGTACTTC. Full variable domain (missing parts from reference TRBV15 and TRBJ2-7): DAMVIQNPRYQVTQFGKPVTLSCSQTLNHNVMYWYQQKSSQAPKLLFHYYDKDFNNEADTPDNFQSRRPNTSFCFLDIRSPGLGDTAMYLCATSREAYYNEQYFGPGTRLTVT.

V is TRBV10-3 and J is TRBJ2-7; 10 bases are shared with TRBD1. V dropped 5 bases and J dropped 2; count of bases not matched to a gene: 15. Germline CDR1 and CDR2: ENHRY and SYGVKD. The CDR3 covers 18 residues. CDR3 residues: CAISKKPVGDRGAYEQYV. As DNA, the CDR3 is TGTGCCATCAGTAAGAAACCAGTTGGGGACAGGGGTGCCTACGAGCAGTACGTC.

Only a few counts were recorded for this clonotype. The chain uses TRBV5-1 and TRBJ1-1; 7 nucleotides agree with TRBD1. Per germline, CDR1 SGHRS and CDR2 YFSETQ. This CDR3 has 15 amino acids. V dropped 4 bases and J dropped 1; count of bases not matched to a gene: 7. The chain's CDR3 is CASSLWGQQNTEAFF. The CDR3 DNA follows: TGCGCCAGCAGCCTCTGGGGACAGCAGAACACTGAAGCTTTCTTT.

V usage is TRBV20-1 and J usage is TRBJ2-7; 13 nucleotides line up with TRBD2. CDR1 DFQATT and CDR2 SNEGSKA come from the germline V gene (reference sequence). Trimming removed 3 bases from V and 2 bases from J; junction bases left unmatched: 7. This CDR3 has 16 residues. The CDR3 nucleotides read TGCAGTGCTAGGGCTATTACTAGCGGGAGGGCCTACGAGCAGTACTTC. Encoded protein: CSARAITSGRAYEQYF.

This sequence joins TRBV20-1 and TRBJ2-2; TRBD2 agrees at 8 bases. Per germline, CDR1 DFQATT and CDR2 SNEGSKA (reference sequence). This CDR3 comprises 16 residues. The junction had 15 bases not matched to a gene; V was cut back by 5 bases and J by 7 bases. CDR3 in amino acids: CSAGGVDGTSGGELFF. The DNA for the CDR3 is TGCAGTGCTGGCGGAGTTGACGGGACTAGTGGCGGGGAGCTGTTTTTT.

Note on this clonotype: This may come from a read error, since a much larger clone is one base off. CDR3 region: CAGSYISGSLAFF. CDR3 bases: TGTGCCGGCAGTTACATCTCAGGGTCGCTAGCTTTCTTT. The chain has TRBV6-6 and TRBJ1-1; a possible D gene is TRBD1 (5 bases). CDR1 and CDR2 (germline): MNHNY, SVGAGI (reference sequence). The CDR3 runs 13 residues.

This clonotype was counted a single time. The chain carries TRBV9 and TRBJ1-6; D remains ambiguous. Germline V gene lookup returns CDR1 SGDLS and CDR2 YYNGEE. Trimming left V 4 bases short and J 8 bases short, with 16 bases between. This CDR3 has 15 amino acids. This CDR3 reads CASSLELAKYSPLHF. Written as DNA, the CDR3 is TGTGCCAGCAGCTTGGAGCTAGCGAAATATTCACCCCTCCACTTT.

This chain joins TRBV29-1 and TRBJ2-1, with 13 nucleotides matching TRBD2. The CDR3 contains 16 residues. Germline V lookup: CDR1 SQVTM, CDR2 ANQGSEA. Trimming at V came to 6 bases and at J to 2 bases, leaving 7 bases not matched to a gene. The chain's CDR3 is CSVGTSGTSTYNEQFF. CDR3 DNA: TGCAGCGTCGGGACTAGCGGGACCTCAACCTACAATGAGCAGTTCTTC.

V is TRBV25-1 and J is TRBJ2-7, with 8 bases matching TRBD2. From germline, CDR1 is MGHDK and CDR2 SYGVNS. V shed 3 bases and J 4 bases; nucleotides not matched to a gene: 2. CDR3 length equals 13 residues. The CDR3 reads CASSDQREYEQYF. The CDR3 nucleotides are TGTGCCAGCAGTGACCAGCGGGAGTACGAGCAGTACTTC.

The chain recombines TRBV24-1 with TRBJ2-5; no clear D gene. Trimming pared 6 bases from V and 2 bases from J, leaving 6 bases between. Germline assignment: CDR1 KGHDR and CDR2 SFDVKD. The CDR3 contains 12 residues. Written as DNA, the CDR3 is TGTGCCACCAGTTCCAGTCAAGAGACCCAGTACTTC. Amino acid sequence: CATSSSQETQYF.

On this clonotype itself: An end of the junction does not agree with germline; a read error may underlie this. The chain has TRBV25-1 and TRBJ2-5, with 8 bases fitting TRBD1. This CDR3 has 15 residues. Germline lookup yields CDR1 MGHDK and CDR2 SYGVNS. As DNA, the CDR3 is TGCGCCAGCAGTGAGTCATCGACAGGGGAAGAGACCCAGTACTTC. As protein: CASSESSTGEETQYF.

V is TRBV5-1 and J is TRBJ1-2, with 11 bases matching TRBD1. There are 15 residues in the CDR3. Trimming removed 3 bases from V and 7 bases from J; junction bases left unmatched: 8. From germline, CDR1 is SGHRS and CDR2 YFSETQ. The CDR3 coding sequence is TGCGCCAGCAGCTCCGGGACAGGGGGTAGCGGTGGCTACACCTTC. This translates into CASSSGTGGSGGYTF.

A single count supports this clonotype. The genes are TRBV19 and TRBJ2-1; the match to TRBD1 covers 10 bases. Trimming took 6 bases from V and 6 from J; bases not matched to a gene: 5. The germline CDR1 and CDR2 sequences are LNHDA and SQIVND (reference sequence). This CDR3 comprises 14 residues. CDR3 sequence reads: CASRPGTGVNEQFF. The CDR3 DNA reads TGTGCCAGTAGACCCGGGACAGGGGTCAATGAGCAGTTCTTC.

The chain uses TRBV29-1 and TRBJ2-7, with 11 bases lining up with TRBD2. Germline trimming cut 6 bases from V and 4 bases from J; bases unmatched to any gene: 8. Germline V CDR1 and CDR2: SQVTM, ANQGSEA. The CDR3 runs 14 residues. CDR3 amino acids: CSVRTSGSAYEQYF. CDR3 nucleotide sequence: TGCAGCGTAAGAACTAGCGGGAGTGCTTACGAGCAGTACTTC.